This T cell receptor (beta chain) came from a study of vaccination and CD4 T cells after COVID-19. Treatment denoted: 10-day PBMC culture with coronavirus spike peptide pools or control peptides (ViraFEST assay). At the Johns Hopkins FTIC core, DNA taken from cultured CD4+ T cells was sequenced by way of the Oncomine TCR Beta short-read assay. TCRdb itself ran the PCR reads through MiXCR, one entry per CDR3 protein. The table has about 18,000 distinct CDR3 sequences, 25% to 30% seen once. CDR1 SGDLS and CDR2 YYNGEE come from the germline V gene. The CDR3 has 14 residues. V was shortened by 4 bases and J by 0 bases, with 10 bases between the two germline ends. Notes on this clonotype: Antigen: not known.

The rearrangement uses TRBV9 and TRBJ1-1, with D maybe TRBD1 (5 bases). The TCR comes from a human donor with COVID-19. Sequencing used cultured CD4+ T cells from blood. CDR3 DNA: TGTGCCAGCAGCTCAGGGTTAGTGAACACTGAAGCTTTCTTT. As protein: CASSSGLVNTEAFF.